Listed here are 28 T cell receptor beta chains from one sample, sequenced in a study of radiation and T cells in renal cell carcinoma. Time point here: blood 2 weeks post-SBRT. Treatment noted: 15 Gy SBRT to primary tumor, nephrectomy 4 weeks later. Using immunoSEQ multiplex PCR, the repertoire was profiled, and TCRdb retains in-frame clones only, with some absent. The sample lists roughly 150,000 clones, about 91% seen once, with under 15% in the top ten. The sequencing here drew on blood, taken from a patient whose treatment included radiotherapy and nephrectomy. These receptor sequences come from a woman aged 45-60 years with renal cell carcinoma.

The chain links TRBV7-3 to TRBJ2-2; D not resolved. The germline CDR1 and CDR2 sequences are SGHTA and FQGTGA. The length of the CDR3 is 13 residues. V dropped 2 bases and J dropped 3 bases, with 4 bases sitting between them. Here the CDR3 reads CASSLVHTGELFF. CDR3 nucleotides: TGTGCCAGCAGCTTAGTTCACACCGGGGAGCTGTTTTTT.

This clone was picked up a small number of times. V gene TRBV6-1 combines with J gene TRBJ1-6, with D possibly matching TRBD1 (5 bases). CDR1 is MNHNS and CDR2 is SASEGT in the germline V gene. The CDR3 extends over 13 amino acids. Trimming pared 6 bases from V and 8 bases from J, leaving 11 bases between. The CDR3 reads CASRRQLDSPLHF. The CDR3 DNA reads TGTGCCAGCAGAAGACAGTTAGATTCACCCCTCCACTTT.

The CDR3: CASRAAGSGGGYTF. DNA of the CDR3: TGTGCCAGCAGAGCCGCAGGCTCTGGTGGTGGCTACACCTTC. This sequence joins TRBV7-3 and TRBJ1-2, with D uncertain. The germline V gene encodes CDR1 SGHTA and CDR2 FQGTGA. The ends were cut back, 6 bases at V and 7 bases at J, with 18 bases in the middle. The CDR3 is 14 amino acids.

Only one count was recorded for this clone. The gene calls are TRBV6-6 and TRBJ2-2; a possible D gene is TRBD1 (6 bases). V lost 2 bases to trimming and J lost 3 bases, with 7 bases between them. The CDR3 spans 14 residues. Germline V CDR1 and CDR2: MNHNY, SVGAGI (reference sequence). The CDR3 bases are TGTGCCAGCAGTTACAACAGGGACACCGGGGAGCTGTTTTTT. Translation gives CASSYNRDTGELFF.

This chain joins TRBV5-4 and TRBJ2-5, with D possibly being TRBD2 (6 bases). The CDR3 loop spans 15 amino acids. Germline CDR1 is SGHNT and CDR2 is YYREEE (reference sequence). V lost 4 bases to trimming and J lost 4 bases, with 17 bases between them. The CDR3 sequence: CASSLEGRSSETQYF. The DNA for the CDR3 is TGTGCCAGCAGCCTGGAGGGACGGAGCTCAGAGACCCAGTACTTC.

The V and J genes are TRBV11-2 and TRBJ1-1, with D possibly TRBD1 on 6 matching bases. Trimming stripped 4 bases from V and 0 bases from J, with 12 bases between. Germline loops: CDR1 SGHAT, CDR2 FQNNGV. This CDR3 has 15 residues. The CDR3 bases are TGTGCCAGCAGCTCCAGACAGGAGCTGAACACTGAAGCTTTCTTT. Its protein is CASSSRQELNTEAFF.

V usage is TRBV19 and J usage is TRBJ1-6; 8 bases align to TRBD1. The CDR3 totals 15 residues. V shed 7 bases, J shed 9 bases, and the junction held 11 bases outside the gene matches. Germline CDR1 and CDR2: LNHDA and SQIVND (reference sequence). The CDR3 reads CASMGTGLSISPLHF. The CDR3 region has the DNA TGTGCCAGTATGGGGACAGGACTATCCATTTCACCCCTCCACTTT.

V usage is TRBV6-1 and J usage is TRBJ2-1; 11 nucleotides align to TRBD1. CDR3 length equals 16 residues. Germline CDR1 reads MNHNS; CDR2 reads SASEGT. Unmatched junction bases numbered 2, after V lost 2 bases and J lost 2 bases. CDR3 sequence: CASSEWTGGAYNEQFF. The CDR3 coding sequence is TGTGCCAGCAGTGAATGGACAGGGGGCGCCTACAATGAGCAGTTCTTC.

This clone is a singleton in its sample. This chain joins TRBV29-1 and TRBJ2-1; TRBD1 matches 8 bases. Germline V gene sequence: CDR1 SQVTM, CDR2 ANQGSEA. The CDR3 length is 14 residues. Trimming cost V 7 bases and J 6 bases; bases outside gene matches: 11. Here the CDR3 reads CSAEDRARSNEQFF. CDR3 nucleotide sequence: TGCAGCGCCGAGGACAGGGCAAGGAGCAATGAGCAGTTCTTC.

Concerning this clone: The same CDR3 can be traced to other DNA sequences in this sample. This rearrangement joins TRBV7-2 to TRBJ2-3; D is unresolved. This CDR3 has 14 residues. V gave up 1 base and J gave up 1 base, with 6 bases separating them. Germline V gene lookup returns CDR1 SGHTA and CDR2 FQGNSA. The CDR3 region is CASSLGLRTDTQYF. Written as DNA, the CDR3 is TGTGCCAGCAGCTTAGGACTCCGCACAGATACGCAGTATTTT.

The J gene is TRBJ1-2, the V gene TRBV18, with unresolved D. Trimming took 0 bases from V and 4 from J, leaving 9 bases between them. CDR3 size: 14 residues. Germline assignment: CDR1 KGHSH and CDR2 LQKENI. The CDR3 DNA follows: TGTGCCAGCTCACCACCGGCAGTGGTCTATGGCTACACCTTC. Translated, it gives CASSPPAVVYGYTF.

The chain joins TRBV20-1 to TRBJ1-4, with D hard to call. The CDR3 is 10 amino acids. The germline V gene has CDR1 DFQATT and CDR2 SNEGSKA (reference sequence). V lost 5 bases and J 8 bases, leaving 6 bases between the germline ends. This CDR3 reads CSALSEKLFF. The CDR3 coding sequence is TGCAGTGCTTTATCCGAAAAACTGTTTTTT.

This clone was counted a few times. The CDR3 DNA is TGCGCCAGCAGCCAAGCCCCAGGGGGCATGGGTTATGGCGGGGAGCTGTTTTTT. Translated, it gives CASSQAPGGMGYGGELFF. The chain links TRBV4-1 to TRBJ2-2, with TRBD1 identical over 8 bases. The CDR3 is 18 amino acids. The germline V gene encodes CDR1 MGHRA and CDR2 YSYEKL. V was pared by 1 base and J by 7 bases, with 14 bases of the junction left unmatched.

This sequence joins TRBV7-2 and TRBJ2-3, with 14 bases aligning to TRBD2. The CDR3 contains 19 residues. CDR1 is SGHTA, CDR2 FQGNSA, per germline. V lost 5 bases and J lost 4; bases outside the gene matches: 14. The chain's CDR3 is CASSRTSGGWATKSDTQYF. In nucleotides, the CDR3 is TGTGCCAGCAGCAGGACTAGCGGGGGGTGGGCCACAAAATCAGATACGCAGTATTTT.

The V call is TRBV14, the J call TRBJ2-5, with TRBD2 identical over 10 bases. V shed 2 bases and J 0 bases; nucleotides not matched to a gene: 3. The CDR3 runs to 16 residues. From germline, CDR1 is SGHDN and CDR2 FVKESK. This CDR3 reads CASSQPTSGYQETQYF. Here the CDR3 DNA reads TGTGCCAGCAGCCAACCGACTAGCGGGTACCAAGAGACCCAGTACTTC.

The CDR3 protein is CASPSMAFGTGDTQYF. The CDR3 region has the DNA TGTGCCAGCCCGTCCATGGCGTTCGGTACTGGAGATACGCAGTATTTT. The chain joins TRBV5-8 to TRBJ2-3, with D unclear. CDR3 size: 16 residues. Trimming left V 7 bases short and J 5 bases short, with 23 bases between. Germline V gene sequence: CDR1 SGHTS, CDR2 YDEGEE.

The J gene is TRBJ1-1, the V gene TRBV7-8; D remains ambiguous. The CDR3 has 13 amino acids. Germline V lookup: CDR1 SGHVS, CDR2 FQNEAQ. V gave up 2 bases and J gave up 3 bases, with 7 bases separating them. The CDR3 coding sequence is TGTGCCAGCAGCTTAATAGAGTACACTGAAGCTTTCTTT. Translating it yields CASSLIEYTEAFF.

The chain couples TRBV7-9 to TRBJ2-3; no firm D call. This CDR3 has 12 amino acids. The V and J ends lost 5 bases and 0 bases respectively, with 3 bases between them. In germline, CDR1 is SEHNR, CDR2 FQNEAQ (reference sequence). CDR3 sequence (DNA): TGTGCCAGCAGCCAGAGCACAGATACGCAGTATTTT. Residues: CASSQSTDTQYF. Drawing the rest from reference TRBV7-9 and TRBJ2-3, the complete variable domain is DTGVSQNPRHKITKRGQNVTFRCDPISEHNRLYWYRQTLGQGPEFLTYFQNEAQLEKSRLLSDRFSAERPKGSFSTLEIQRTEQGDSAMYLCASSQSTDTQYFGPGTRLTVL.

Here the CDR3 reads CASSLFSGYEQYF. Written as DNA, the CDR3 is TGCGCCAGCAGCTTGTTTTCAGGTTACGAGCAGTACTTC. The chain uses TRBV5-1 and TRBJ2-7; D uncertain. Germline V gives CDR1 SGHRS, CDR2 YFSETQ. The CDR3 sequence is 13 residues long. V lost 1 base and J 4 bases, leaving 9 bases between the germline ends.

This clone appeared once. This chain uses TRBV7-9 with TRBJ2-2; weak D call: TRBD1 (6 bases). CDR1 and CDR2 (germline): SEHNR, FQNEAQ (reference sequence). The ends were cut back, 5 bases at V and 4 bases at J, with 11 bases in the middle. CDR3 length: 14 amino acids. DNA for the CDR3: TGTGCCAGCAGCCCAGGACAGTCCACCGGGGAGCTGTTTTTT. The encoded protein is CASSPGQSTGELFF.

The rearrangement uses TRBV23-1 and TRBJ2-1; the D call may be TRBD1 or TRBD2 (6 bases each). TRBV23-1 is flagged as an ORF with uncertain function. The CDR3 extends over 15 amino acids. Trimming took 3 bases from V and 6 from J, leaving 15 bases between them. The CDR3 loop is CASSQDRGVCNEQFF. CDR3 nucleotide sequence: TGCGCCAGCAGTCAGGATAGGGGGGTGTGCAATGAGCAGTTCTTC.

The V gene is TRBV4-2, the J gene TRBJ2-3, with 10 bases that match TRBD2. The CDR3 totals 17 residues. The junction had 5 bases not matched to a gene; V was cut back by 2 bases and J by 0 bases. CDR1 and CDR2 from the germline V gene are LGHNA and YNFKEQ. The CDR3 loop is CASSQLGLAESTDTQYF. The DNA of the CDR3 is TGTGCCAGCAGCCAATTAGGACTAGCGGAGAGCACAGATACGCAGTATTTT.

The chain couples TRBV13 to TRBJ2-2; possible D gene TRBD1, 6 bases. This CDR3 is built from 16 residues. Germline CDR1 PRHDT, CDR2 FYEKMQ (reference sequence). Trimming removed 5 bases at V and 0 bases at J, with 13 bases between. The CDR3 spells CASSPWGHTNTGELFF. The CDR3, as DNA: TGTGCCAGCAGCCCCTGGGGACACACGAACACCGGGGAGCTGTTTTTT.

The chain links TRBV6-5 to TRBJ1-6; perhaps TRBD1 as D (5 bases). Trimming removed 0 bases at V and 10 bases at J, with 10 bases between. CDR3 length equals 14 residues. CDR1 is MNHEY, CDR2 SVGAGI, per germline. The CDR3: CASSYSGRESPLHF. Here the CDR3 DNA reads TGTGCCAGCAGTTACTCGGGGCGGGAATCACCCCTCCACTTT.

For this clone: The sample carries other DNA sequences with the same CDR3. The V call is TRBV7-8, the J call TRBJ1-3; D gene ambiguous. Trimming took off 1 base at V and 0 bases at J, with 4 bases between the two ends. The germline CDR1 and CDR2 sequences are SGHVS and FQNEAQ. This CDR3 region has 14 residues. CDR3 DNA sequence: TGTGCCAGCAGCTTAGGGGGCTCTGGAAACACCATATATTTT. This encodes CASSLGGSGNTIYF.

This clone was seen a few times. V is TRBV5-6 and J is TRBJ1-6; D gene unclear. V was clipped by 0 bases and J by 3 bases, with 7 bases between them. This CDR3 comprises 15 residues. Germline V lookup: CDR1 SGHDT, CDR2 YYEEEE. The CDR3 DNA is TGTGCCAGCAGCTTGGACGGACGCTATAATTCACCCCTCCACTTT. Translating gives CASSLDGRYNSPLHF.

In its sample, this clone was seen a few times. CDR3 DNA: TGTGCCAGTTTAATAGGGCATAATTCACCCCTCCACTTT. Amino acids: CASLIGHNSPLHF. The chain joins TRBV19 to TRBJ1-6; D gene ambiguous. Trimming took off 8 bases at V and 5 bases at J, with 10 bases between the two ends. The CDR3 is made up of 13 amino acids. CDR1 and CDR2 (germline): LNHDA, SQIVND (reference sequence).

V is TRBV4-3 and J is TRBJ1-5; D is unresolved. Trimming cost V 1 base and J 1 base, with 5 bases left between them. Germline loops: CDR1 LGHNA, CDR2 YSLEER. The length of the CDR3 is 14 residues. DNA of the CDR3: TGCGCCAGCAGCCAAGGGGCGAGCAATCAGCCCCAGCATTTT. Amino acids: CASSQGASNQPQHF.